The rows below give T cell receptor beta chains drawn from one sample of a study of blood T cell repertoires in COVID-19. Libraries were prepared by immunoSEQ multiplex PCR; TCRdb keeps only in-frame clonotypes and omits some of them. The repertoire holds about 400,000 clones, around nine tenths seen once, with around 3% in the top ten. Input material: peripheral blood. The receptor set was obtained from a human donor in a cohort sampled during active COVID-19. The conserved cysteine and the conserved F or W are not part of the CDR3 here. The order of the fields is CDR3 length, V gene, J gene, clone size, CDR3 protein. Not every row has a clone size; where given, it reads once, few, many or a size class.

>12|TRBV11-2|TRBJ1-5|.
ASSVDRAGQPQH
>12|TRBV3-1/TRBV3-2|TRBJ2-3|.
ASSRERSTDTQY
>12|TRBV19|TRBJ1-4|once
ASNPTGDDEKLF
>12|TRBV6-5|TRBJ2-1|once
ASSYGGQGDEQF
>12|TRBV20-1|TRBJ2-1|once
SVSRLAVWNEQF
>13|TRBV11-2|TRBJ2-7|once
ASSLSASGSYEQY
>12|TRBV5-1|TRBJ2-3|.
ASSKDRGRDTQY
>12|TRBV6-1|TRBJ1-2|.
ASSDITGNYGYT
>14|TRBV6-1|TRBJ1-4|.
ASSVRGILNSEKLF
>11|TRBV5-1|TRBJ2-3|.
ASSLDRADTQY
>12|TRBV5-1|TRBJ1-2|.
ASSLVGGRDGYT
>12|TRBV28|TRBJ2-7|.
ASTGTGTVYEQY